The sequence of this T cell receptor beta chain was determined in a study of T-cell reconstitution after alpha-beta-depleted transplantation in children. Germline V gene sequence: CDR1 MNHEY, CDR2 SMNVEV (reference sequence). The CDR3 is 16 residues long. V dropped 5 bases and J dropped 0; count of bases not matched to a gene: 5. Ten or more counts support this clonotype. Preparing the TCRbeta library involved the use of unique molecular identifiers. TCRdb re-called the PCR reads with MiXCR, one entry per CDR3 protein. The data hold about 240,000 distinct CDR3 sequences, with 12% observed a single time.

Sample: PBMCs from the stem cell graft donor, taken from the stem cell graft. The chain has TRBV27 and TRBJ1-5, with 9 nucleotides matching TRBD1. This sequence was found in a human donor who donated a stem cell graft to a child with acute lymphoblastic leukemia. DNA for the CDR3: TGTGCCAGCAGTCTGACAGGGGGACCTAGCAATCAGCCCCAGCATTTT. Protein sequence: CASSLTGGPSNQPQHF.